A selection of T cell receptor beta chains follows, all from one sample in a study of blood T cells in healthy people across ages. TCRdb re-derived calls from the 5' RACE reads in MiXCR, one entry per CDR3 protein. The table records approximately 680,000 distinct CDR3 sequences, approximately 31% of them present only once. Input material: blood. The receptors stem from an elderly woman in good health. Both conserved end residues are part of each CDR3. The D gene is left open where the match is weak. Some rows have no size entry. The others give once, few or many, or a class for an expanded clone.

CDR3: CASSYGSSGDKETQYF; DNA: TGTGCCAGCAGTTACGGGTCTAGCGGGGATAAAGAGACCCAGTACTTC; J: TRBJ2-5; V: TRBV6-2/TRBV6-3; D: TRBD2; size: many
CDR3: CSAIRGQGSYNSPLHF; DNA: TGCAGTGCTATCCGGGGGCAGGGGTCCTATAATTCACCCCTCCACTTT; J: TRBJ1-6; V: TRBV20-1; D: NA; size: many
CDR3: CVASDTIGGNEQFF; DNA: TGTGTCGCCAGTGACACGATAGGGGGCAATGAGCAGTTCTTC; J: TRBJ2-1; V: TRBV24-1; D: NA; size: NA
CDR3: CSARVGAGEAFF; DNA: TGCAGCGCCCGAGTAGGGGCAGGGGAAGCTTTCTTT; J: TRBJ1-1; V: TRBV29-1; D: NA; size: many
CDR3: CSARDPGLLFGQPQHF; DNA: TGCAGTGCTAGAGATCCGGGGCTCCTGTTCGGTCAGCCCCAGCATTTT; J: TRBJ1-5; V: TRBV20-1; D: NA; size: many
CDR3: CSARVTGQETQYF; DNA: TGCAGTGCTAGAGTGACGGGCCAAGAGACCCAGTACTTC; J: TRBJ2-5; V: TRBV20-1; D: NA; size: many
CDR3: CSARGGGAFGELFF; DNA: TGCAGTGCTAGAGGCGGGGGGGCCTTCGGGGAGCTGTTTTTT; J: TRBJ2-2; V: TRBV20-1; D: TRBD2; size: NA
CDR3: CASSSPPANYGYTF; DNA: TGTGCCAGCAGCTCACCACCAGCTAACTATGGCTACACCTTC; J: TRBJ1-2; V: TRBV7-2; D: NA; size: many
CDR3: CASSFASGGQYF; DNA: TGTGCCAGCAGTTTTGCTTCGGGGGGGCAGTACTTC; J: TRBJ2-5; V: TRBV12-3/TRBV12-4; D: TRBD2; size: NA
CDR3: CASSRPGTDYGYTF; DNA: TGTGCCAGCAGTCGCCCCGGGACAGACTATGGCTACACCTTC; J: TRBJ1-2; V: TRBV6-1; D: TRBD1; size: few
CDR3: CASSFRQGGNTGERFF; DNA: TGCGCCAGCAGCTTCCGACAGGGTGGGAACACCGGGGAGCGGTTTTTT; J: TRBJ2-2; V: TRBV5-1; D: TRBD1; size: NA
CDR3: CASSRQGTFEQYF; DNA: TGTGCCAGCTCAAGACAGGGGACCTTCGAGCAGTACTTC; J: TRBJ2-7; V: TRBV18; D: TRBD1; size: many
CDR3: CASSQESLAPEQYF; DNA: TGCGCCAGCAGCCAGGAGAGTCTAGCGCCGGAGCAGTACTTC; J: TRBJ2-7; V: TRBV5-1; D: NA; size: many
CDR3: CASSLAGGFSSYNEQFF; DNA: TGTGCCAGCAGTCTAGCGGGGGGTTTCAGCTCCTACAATGAGCAGTTCTTC; J: TRBJ2-1; V: TRBV7-8; D: TRBD2; size: many
CDR3: CASSRSTGDNQPQHF; DNA: TGTGCCAGCAGCCGAAGTACGGGGGACAATCAGCCCCAGCATTTT; J: TRBJ1-5; V: TRBV7-2; D: NA; size: many
CDR3: CASSPTRDTEAFF; DNA: TGTGCCAGCAGCCCAACGCGGGACACTGAAGCTTTCTTT; J: TRBJ1-1; V: TRBV2; D: NA; size: NA
CDR3: CASGQGGGPTDTQYF; DNA: TGTGCCAGCGGCCAAGGCGGGGGGCCCACAGATACGCAGTATTTT; J: TRBJ2-3; V: TRBV3-1; D: TRBD2; size: NA
CDR3: CASSLARTQYNEQFF; DNA: TGTGCCAGCAGCTTAGCGAGGACACAATACAATGAGCAGTTCTTC; J: TRBJ2-1; V: TRBV7-9; D: NA; size: many
CDR3: CSLQGNAAYGYTF; DNA: TGCAGCCTACAGGGGAACGCGGCATATGGCTACACCTTC; J: TRBJ1-2; V: TRBV20-1; D: TRBD1; size: few
CDR3: CASFKRWPGETQYF; DNA: TGTGCCAGCTTCAAGCGGTGGCCGGGGGAGACCCAGTACTTC; J: TRBJ2-5; V: TRBV14; D: NA; size: NA
CDR3: CASSLPGTGVDNEQFF; DNA: TGTGCCAGCAGCCTGCCAGGGACAGGGGTTGATAATGAGCAGTTCTTC; J: TRBJ2-1; V: TRBV5-4; D: TRBD1; size: many
CDR3: CASSPTPGPSEQFF; DNA: TGTGCCAGCAGCCCAACCCCGGGACCTAGTGAGCAGTTCTTC; J: TRBJ2-1; V: TRBV7-2; D: NA; size: many
CDR3: CASSSSHGNTEAFF; DNA: TGCGCCAGTTCTTCAAGCCACGGAAACACTGAAGCTTTCTTT; J: TRBJ1-1; V: TRBV5-1; D: NA; size: many
CDR3: CASSSPGTGMETQYF; DNA: TGTGCCAGCAGCTCGCCCGGGACAGGGATGGAGACCCAGTACTTC; J: TRBJ2-5; V: TRBV7-2; D: TRBD1; size: many
CDR3: CASSLLRLTSSTDTQYF; DNA: TGTGCCAGCAGCTTACTCCGACTTACATCTAGCACAGATACGCAGTATTTT; J: TRBJ2-3; V: TRBV7-2; D: NA; size: NA
CDR3: CASSLGLAGNTGELFF; DNA: TGTGCCAGCAGCTTAGGGCTTGCTGGGAACACCGGGGAGCTGTTTTTT; J: TRBJ2-2; V: TRBV7-2; D: NA; size: many
CDR3: CASSAATGLAGETYNEQFF; DNA: TGTGCCAGCAGCGCCGCGACGGGACTAGCGGGAGAGACCTACAATGAGCAGTTCTTC; J: TRBJ2-1; V: TRBV9; D: TRBD2; size: NA
CDR3: CAWSVVPGGYTF; DNA: TGTGCCTGGAGTGTAGTGCCCGGAGGCTACACCTTC; J: TRBJ1-2; V: TRBV30; D: NA; size: NA
CDR3: CASSRTGGNTGELFF; DNA: TGTGCCAGCTCACGGACAGGGGGCAACACCGGGGAGCTGTTTTTT; J: TRBJ2-2; V: TRBV18; D: TRBD1; size: few
CDR3: CASSQGDRLYGYTF; DNA: TGTGCCAGCAGTCAAGGGGACAGGCTCTATGGCTACACCTTC; J: TRBJ1-2; V: TRBV28; D: TRBD1; size: NA
CDR3: CASAPEGQGEQFF; DNA: TGTGCCAGCGCACCGGAGGGACAGGGAGAGCAGTTCTTC; J: TRBJ2-1; V: TRBV18; D: TRBD1; size: NA
CDR3: CASSLAVDSGDEQFF; DNA: TGCGCCAGCAGCTTGGCCGTCGATAGCGGGGATGAGCAGTTCTTC; J: TRBJ2-1; V: TRBV5-1; D: TRBD2; size: NA
CDR3: CSAFKGYSNQPQHF; DNA: TGCAGTGCTTTCAAGGGGTACAGCAATCAGCCCCAGCATTTT; J: TRBJ1-5; V: TRBV20-1; D: NA; size: many
CDR3: CASSSGQARSETQYF; DNA: TGCGCCAGCAGCTCGGGACAGGCCCGCAGCGAGACCCAGTACTTC; J: TRBJ2-5; V: TRBV5-1; D: TRBD1; size: many
CDR3: CSARDPGRSYNEQFF; DNA: TGCAGTGCTAGAGATCCGGGGCGGTCCTACAATGAGCAGTTCTTC; J: TRBJ2-1; V: TRBV20-1; D: NA; size: many
CDR3: CASSQSGGNNEQFF; DNA: TGTGCCAGCTCACAAAGCGGGGGGAACAATGAGCAGTTCTTC; J: TRBJ2-1; V: TRBV18; D: TRBD2; size: many
CDR3: CSATPRLAGGYNEQFF; DNA: TGCAGTGCTACTCCTCGGCTAGCGGGGGGGTACAATGAGCAGTTCTTC; J: TRBJ2-1; V: TRBV20-1; D: TRBD2; size: many
CDR3: CASSSYRSLTEAFF; DNA: TGTGCCAGCAGCTCATATAGGTCTCTAACTGAAGCTTTCTTT; J: TRBJ1-1; V: TRBV7-2; D: NA; size: few
CDR3: CSARVGGSDEQFF; DNA: TGCAGTGCTAGGGTTGGAGGTTCGGATGAGCAGTTCTTC; J: TRBJ2-1; V: TRBV20-1; D: NA; size: many
CDR3: CASSLSLAGAQPRSYEQYF; DNA: TGTGCCAGCAGTTTAAGCCTAGCGGGGGCCCAACCCCGCTCCTACGAGCAGTACTTC; J: TRBJ2-7; V: TRBV28; D: TRBD2; size: many
CDR3: CASSQAPPGQGAAYNEQFF; DNA: TGTGCCAGCAGCCAAGCACCTCCGGGACAGGGGGCCGCCTACAATGAGCAGTTCTTC; J: TRBJ2-1; V: TRBV3-1; D: TRBD1; size: many
CDR3: CASRGDGGNTQYF; DNA: TGTGCCAGCAGGGGAGATGGGGGGAATACGCAGTATTTT; J: TRBJ2-3; V: TRBV6-1; D: NA; size: NA
CDR3: CSATRQFGGYTF; DNA: TGCAGTGCTACCCGTCAGTTTGGAGGCTACACCTTC; J: TRBJ1-2; V: TRBV20-1; D: NA; size: many
CDR3: CASSLARVGGGTEAFF; DNA: TGTGCCAGCAGCTTAGCGCGGGTAGGGGGAGGCACTGAAGCTTTCTTT; J: TRBJ1-1; V: TRBV7-2; D: NA; size: few
CDR3: CASSLTEGYSPLHF; DNA: TGTGCCAGCAGCTTGACAGAAGGCTATTCACCCCTCCACTTT; J: TRBJ1-6; V: TRBV7-6; D: NA; size: NA
CDR3: CASSPRQDSNQPQHF; DNA: TGTGCCAGCAGTCCCCGACAGGATAGCAATCAGCCCCAGCATTTT; J: TRBJ1-5; V: TRBV6-2/TRBV6-3; D: NA; size: few
CDR3: CASRHAPDSSNEQFF; DNA: TGTGCCAGCAGACACGCCCCAGATAGCAGCAATGAGCAGTTCTTC; J: TRBJ2-1; V: TRBV7-9; D: NA; size: many
CDR3: CASSLEAGGSNEQFF; DNA: TGTGCCAGCAGCTTAGAGGCAGGGGGATCGAATGAGCAGTTCTTC; J: TRBJ2-1; V: TRBV7-2; D: TRBD1; size: NA